This T cell receptor beta chain emerged from a study of T cell responses to AZD1222 COVID-19 vaccine. About the research overall: The study pooled second doses at about 4 or about 12 weeks.

Sequencing was performed with immunoSEQ multiplex PCR; in TCRdb, only in-frame clones are kept and a portion is missing. The sample carries approximately 140,000 clones, more than 80% recorded once. The germline V gene encodes CDR1 MGHDK and CDR2 SYGVNS. Trimming took 5 bases from V and 6 from J, leaving 6 bases between them. This CDR3 region has 11 residues. Note on this clone: The antigen is unknown.

Whole-study results and caveats: Clonal diversity was possibly underestimated; the donors were predominantly white British and more often female.

The clonotype originates from an adult in good health. The sample consisted of peripheral blood, taken on day 0 of AZD1222 vaccination. The chain links TRBV25-1 to TRBJ2-3; no definite D call. The CDR3 sequence is CASSPRDTQYF. DNA of the CDR3: TGTGCCAGCAGTCCGAGGGATACGCAGTATTTT.